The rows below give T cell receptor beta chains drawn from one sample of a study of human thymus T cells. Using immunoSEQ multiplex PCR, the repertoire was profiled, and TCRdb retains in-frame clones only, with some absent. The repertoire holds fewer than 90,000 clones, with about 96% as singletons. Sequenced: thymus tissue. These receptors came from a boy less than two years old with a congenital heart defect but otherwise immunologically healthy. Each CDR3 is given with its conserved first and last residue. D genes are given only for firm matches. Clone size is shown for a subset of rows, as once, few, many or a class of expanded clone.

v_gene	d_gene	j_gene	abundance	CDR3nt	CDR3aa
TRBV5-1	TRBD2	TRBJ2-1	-	TGCGCCAGCAGCTTAGGGACTAGCGGGAGCGGCGTGGGGTTCTTC	CASSLGTSGSGVGFF
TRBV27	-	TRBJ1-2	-	TGTGCCAGCGGTGAGGGGAGGGCTAACTATGGCTACACCTTC	CASGEGRANYGYTF
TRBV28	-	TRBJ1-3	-	TGTGCCAGCAGTTTAAATGCAGGAGAATCTGGAAACACCATATATTTT	CASSLNAGESGNTIYF
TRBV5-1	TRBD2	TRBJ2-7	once	TGCGCCAGCAGCCGCCTAGCGGGAGAAGAGCAGTACTTC	CASSRLAGEEQYF
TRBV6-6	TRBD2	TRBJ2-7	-	TGTGCCAGCAGTTACGTCGGGAGGGAACCCGACGAGCAGTACTTC	CASSYVGREPDEQYF
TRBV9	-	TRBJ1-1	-	TGTGCCAGCAGCGTAGATGCAACAGTGGGCCTTGAGAACACTGAAGCTTTCTTT	CASSVDATVGLENTEAFF
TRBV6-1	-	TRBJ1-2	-	TGTGCCAGCAGTGATTCGGGAGCGGGCCCCCTCGAGGGCTACACCTTC	CASSDSGAGPLEGYTF
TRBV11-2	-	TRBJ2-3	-	TGTGCCAGCAGCCCACGCCTTATCGGGGCAGATACGCAGTATTTT	CASSPRLIGADTQYF
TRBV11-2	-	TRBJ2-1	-	-	CASSLREVAGGTPEPFF
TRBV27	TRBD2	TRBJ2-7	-	TGTGCCAGCAGTTTAGCCTCCGGGGGGTTCTACGAGCAGTACTTC	CASSLASGGFYEQYF
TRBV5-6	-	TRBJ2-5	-	TGTGCCAGCAGCTCTAGGGGCGGACAAGAGACCCAGTACTTC	CASSSRGGQETQYF
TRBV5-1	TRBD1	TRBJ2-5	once	TGCGCCAGCAGCTTGATCCTTAGGGGGCACAAAGAGACCCAGTACTTC	CASSLILRGHKETQYF